The 2 T cell receptor beta chains reported below all come from one sample, sequenced in a study of CD8 T cells in Susac syndrome. RNA was extracted with the RNeasy kit, and a quantity of 0.5 to 1 ug was reverse transcribed using random hexamers. One entry per CDR3 protein, called by TCRdb with MiXCR from the immunoSEQ multiplex PCR reads. This sample has a few hundred thousand distinct CDR3 sequences, with about 90% found just once. Input material: CD4+ T cells from PBMCs. The receptor set was obtained from a human donor with multiple sclerosis.

The rearrangement uses TRBV7-9 and TRBJ1-1; D may be TRBD1 (6 bases). Germline V CDR1 and CDR2: SEHNR, FQNEAQ (reference sequence). This CDR3 comprises 14 residues. V lost 0 bases, J lost 7 bases, and 12 bases lay in between. The chain's CDR3 is CASSLASWTDEAFF. In DNA, the CDR3 is TGTGCCAGCAGCTTAGCGTCTTGGACAGATGAAGCTTTCTTT.

The chain recombines TRBV29-1 with TRBJ1-4; 11 bases are shared with TRBD1. Germline CDR1 and CDR2: SQVTM and ANQGSEA. Trimming removed 6 bases from V and 8 bases from J; junction bases left unmatched: 5. The CDR3 has 13 residues. In DNA, the CDR3 is TGCAGCGTACAGGACAGGGGGCAGGAAAAACTGTTTTTT. Encoded protein: CSVQDRGQEKLFF.